The 10 T cell receptor beta chains below all came from one sample that was sequenced in a study of tumor-infiltrating lymphocytes in primary liver carcinoma. Starting material of 500 to 600 ng total RNA yielded TCR beta cDNA via a constant-region primer. Researchers made the TCR beta libraries by running three nested multiplex PCR rounds with slightly modified ARM-PCR. It was with TRBV1-TRBV30 forward primers and a C-beta reverse primer that the first two PCR rounds were run, at 10 cycles each. TCRdb used MiXCR to reprocess the multiplex PCR reads, holding one entry per CDR3 protein. Of about 200,000 distinct CDR3 sequences detected, 65% appear once; the ten largest clones hold around 7.1%. Extraction also yielded germline DNA, while blood RNA was obtained from unsorted whole blood. The sequencing input was peripheral blood. Receptor source: an older woman with primary liver carcinoma and hepatitis B virus infection.

CDR3 residues: CASSPTRLAVTVAKNIQYF. CDR3 DNA sequence: TGCGCCAGCAGCCCCACCAGACTAGCGGTGACGGTCGCCAAAAACATTCAGTACTTC. V is TRBV4-1 and J is TRBJ2-4; 9 bases are a match to TRBD2. Per germline, CDR1 MGHRA and CDR2 YSYEKL. V gave up 4 bases and J gave up 1 base; unmatched junction bases: 14. CDR3 length: 19 residues.

Concerning this clonotype itself: Being one base from a much bigger clone, this may be a read error. The chain uses TRBV7-8 and TRBJ1-2; TRBD1 is a possible D gene (6 bases). CDR1 is SGHVS and CDR2 is FQNEAQ in the germline V gene. This CDR3 contains 14 residues. V was trimmed by 2 bases and J by 5 bases, leaving 12 bases between them. This chain's CDR3 is CASSLSRTEYGYTF. CDR3 bases: TGTGCCAGCAGCTTAAGTCGGACAGAGTATGGCTACACCTTC.

Concerning this clonotype itself: One junction end disagrees with the germline gene, perhaps due to a read error. V and J are TRBV5-1 and TRBJ2-5, with 12 bases identical to TRBD2. CDR1 SGHRS and CDR2 YFSETQ come from the germline V gene. The CDR3 has 16 residues. In DNA, the CDR3 is TGCGACAGCAGCGAAGGACTAGCGGGGAGATCAGAGACCCAGTACTTC. It yields the protein CDSSEGLAGRSETQYF.

In the case of this clonotype: An end of the junction does not agree with germline; a read error may underlie this. This chain joins TRBV11-2 and TRBJ2-2; 11 bases fit TRBD2. The germline V gene has CDR1 SGHAT and CDR2 FQNNGV. There are 17 residues in the CDR3. The CDR3 region is CACSPMGLAVNTGDLFF. In DNA form, the CDR3 reads TGTGCCTGCAGCCCAATGGGACTAGCGGTCAACACCGGGGACCTGTTTTTT.

About this clonotype: At one of its ends the junction is not consistent with the germline gene, which may arise from a read error. The chain employs TRBV5-8 and TRBJ1-1; D is unresolved. The CDR3 spans 14 residues. Germline CDR1 SGHTS, CDR2 YDEGEE. CDR3 DNA: TGTGCCAGCATCTTGAGGGTCTTGAACACCGAAGCTTTCTTT. As protein: CASILRVLNTEAFF. The full variable domain, in which reference TRBV5-8 and TRBJ1-1 provide the parts outside the CDR3, is EAGVTQSPTHLIKTRGQQATLRCSPISGHTSVYWYQQALGLGLQFLLWYDEGEERNRGNFPPRFSGRQFPNYSSELNVNALELEDSALYLCASILRVLNTEAFFGQGTRLTVV.

For this clonotype: Given a much more abundant clone one base away, this may be a read error. V is TRBV6-5 and J is TRBJ2-1; the D is unclear. The CDR3 spans 14 residues. Germline V gives CDR1 MNHEY, CDR2 SVGAGI. Trimming stripped 5 bases from V and 0 bases from J, with 8 bases between. DNA for the CDR3: TGTGCCAGCAGTAGCAGGAACTCCTACAATGAGCAGTTCTTC. It translates to CASSSRNSYNEQFF.

Details on this clonotype: The conserved phenylalanine or tryptophan normally closing the CDR3 is absent here, so this likely arose from a read error. The chain carries TRBV11-2 and TRBJ2-7, with D maybe TRBD2 (6 bases). Trimming pared 5 bases from V and 0 bases from J, leaving 17 bases between. The CDR3 loop spans 16 amino acids. Per the germline V gene, CDR1 is SGHAT and CDR2 is FQNNGV. CDR3 in DNA: TGTGCCAGCAGCCCCAGACTAGAGAGGAGCTCCTACGAGCAGTACTTA. Amino acid sequence: CASSPRLERSSYEQYL.

In the case of this clonotype: A clone one base away is much larger, so this may be a read error. The genes are TRBV12-3 or TRBV12-4 and TRBJ2-3; 7 positions match TRBD1. The CDR3 runs 13 residues. This CDR3 is CASSFEGADAQYF. DNA of the CDR3: TGTGCCAGCAGTTTCGAGGGGGCAGATGCGCAGTATTTT.

This clonotype was counted only a few times. CDR3 sequence: CASSTTGASGANVLTF. The CDR3 DNA reads TGTGCCAGCAGCACCACAGGCGCCTCCGGGGCCAACGTCCTGACTTTC. The chain is built from TRBV7-3 and TRBJ2-6; a possible D gene is TRBD1 (5 bases). The CDR3 covers 16 residues. Germline V CDR1 and CDR2: SGHTA, FQGTGA. Trimming cost V 5 bases and J 4 bases, with 15 bases left between them.

The count of this clonotype is one. At one end the junction does not follow the germline gene, possibly because of a read error. The chain combines TRBV11-2 with TRBJ2-2, with TRBD2 matching over 12 bases. The V gene's germline CDR1 is SGHAT and CDR2 FQNNGV. This CDR3 spans 14 amino acids. Written as DNA, the CDR3 is TGTACCAGCAGCATGACTAGCGGGGGCGGGGAGCTGTTTTTC. The encoded protein is CTSSMTSGGGELFF.